These 20 T cell receptor beta chains originate from one sample sequenced in a study of shared clonotypes between healthy human individuals. Profiling relied on immunoSEQ multiplex PCR, and the TCRdb table lists in-frame clones only, not all of them. The data show approximately 500,000 clones, roughly 79% seen once. Specimen: PBMCs. These receptors were obtained from a middle-aged woman in good health. Some clones in this sample may be carry-over from other donors' samples.

As concerns this clone: A much larger clonotype is one base distant, so this may be a read error. This sample also contains other DNA sequences that code for the same CDR3. The rearrangement links TRBV7-2 to TRBJ2-3; 7 bases match TRBD2. This CDR3 comprises 14 residues. The junction had 0 bases not matched to a gene; V was cut back by 0 bases and J by 3 bases. Germline CDR1 is SGHTA and CDR2 is FQGNSA. CDR3 sequence (DNA): TGTGCCAGCAGCTTAGCGGGAGGGACAGATACGCAGTATTTT. It encodes CASSLAGGTDTQYF.

This clone has just one count. This chain uses TRBV5-1 with TRBJ1-4; 7 bases align to TRBD1. The CDR3 totals 14 residues. Germline assignment: CDR1 SGHRS and CDR2 YFSETQ. Germline trimming cut 4 bases from V and 8 bases from J; bases unmatched to any gene: 8. The CDR3 DNA reads as TGCGCCAGCAGCCGGGACAGCGGTGAGGAAAAACTGTTTTTT. Amino acids: CASSRDSGEEKLFF.

The chain is built from TRBV28 and TRBJ2-5, with D maybe TRBD2 (5 bases). The CDR3 is 12 amino acids. CDR1 is MDHEN, CDR2 SYDVKM, per germline. V lost 5 bases and J lost 9, with 13 bases in between. This CDR3 reads CASSPLWRSQYF. The CDR3 nucleotides read TGTGCCAGCAGTCCCCTCTGGAGGTCCCAGTACTTC.

For the CDR3, the DNA is TGTGCCTGGAGTAAGAGGTTGAGCACAGATACGCAGTATTTT. It is translated as CAWSKRLSTDTQYF. The chain uses TRBV30 and TRBJ2-3; D is undetermined. Germline CDR1 is GTSNPN and CDR2 is SVGIG (reference sequence). V was shortened by 2 bases and J by 0 bases, with 9 bases between the two germline ends. The CDR3 runs to 14 residues. Looking up the rest from reference TRBV30 and TRBJ2-3 gives the full variable domain: SQTIHQWPATLVQPVGSPLSLECTVEGTSNPNLYWYRQAAGRGLQLLFYSVGIGQISSEVPQNLSASRPQDRQFILSSKKLLLSDSGFYLCAWSKRLSTDTQYFGPGTRLTVL.

This clone was seen a single time. The V and J genes are TRBV7-9 and TRBJ1-4, with D hard to call. V was cut by 5 bases and J by 0 bases, with 10 bases left in between. Germline V gene data show CDR1 as SEHNR and CDR2 as FQNEAQ (reference sequence). The CDR3 covers 15 residues. The CDR3 sequence is CASSRQMSTNEKLFF. CDR3 sequence (DNA): TGTGCCAGCAGCCGGCAGATGTCAACTAATGAAAAACTGTTTTTT.

This chain connects TRBV30 to TRBJ2-5; D assignment may be TRBD1 or TRBD2 (5 bases each). CDR3 length: 13 residues. Trimming shortened V by 0 bases and J by 11 bases, and 16 bases separated the two germline ends. Germline CDR1 reads GTSNPN; CDR2 reads SVGIG (reference sequence). The CDR3 DNA reads TGTGCCTGGAGTGTACAGGACCGGGATGAGCAGTACTTC. It encodes CAWSVQDRDEQYF.

This clone has only a few counts. The CDR3 spells CASSLFRGTEAFF. CDR3 sequence (DNA): TGTGCCAGCAGTTTATTCCGGGGCACTGAAGCTTTCTTT. The chain employs TRBV27 and TRBJ1-1; unclear D gene. Trimming cost V 1 base and J 4 bases, with 7 bases left between them. Germline V gene lookup returns CDR1 MNHEY and CDR2 SMNVEV (reference sequence). This CDR3 is built from 13 residues.

This sequence joins TRBV11-2 and TRBJ2-1, with 9 bases that match TRBD2. The CDR3 length is 15 residues. Germline CDR1 SGHAT, CDR2 FQNNGV. J gave up 6 bases and V 3 bases, and 6 bases lay outside the gene matches. The CDR3 sequence: CASSFAGGRFNEQFF. In DNA form, the CDR3 reads TGTGCCAGCAGCTTCGCGGGAGGGCGGTTCAATGAGCAGTTCTTC.

This clone has just one count. This chain joins TRBV5-6 and TRBJ2-5; the match to TRBD1 covers 9 bases. The J call is uncertain, as TRBJ2-7 better fits the DNA end. The length of the CDR3 is 15 residues. In germline, CDR1 is SGHDT, CDR2 YYEEEE. The CDR3 coding sequence is TGTGCCAGCAGCCCCCGTGGGACAGGGTCCTACGAGCAGTACTTC. It is translated as CASSPRGTGSYEQYF.

The rearrangement links TRBV11-2 to TRBJ2-1; the D is unclear. Germline CDR1 is SGHAT and CDR2 is FQNNGV. The length of the CDR3 is 14 residues. Trimming took off 1 base at V and 5 bases at J, with 9 bases between the two ends. DNA for the CDR3: TGTGCCAGCAGCTTAGGGACCACGAACAATGAGCAGTTCTTC. Translation: CASSLGTTNNEQFF.

The chain employs TRBV9 and TRBJ2-1; 10 nucleotides match TRBD2. V gave up 4 bases and J gave up 3 bases; unmatched junction bases: 4. This CDR3 is built from 15 residues. Germline V gene data show CDR1 as SGDLS and CDR2 as YYNGEE. DNA of the CDR3: TGTGCCAGCAGCCTAGGACTAGCGGTCTACAATGAGCAGTTCTTC. It yields the protein CASSLGLAVYNEQFF.

The chain recombines TRBV19 with TRBJ1-4, with D unresolved. The CDR3 runs 14 residues. Looked up from germline, CDR1 is LNHDA and CDR2 is SQIVND (reference sequence). The V end lost 3 bases, the J end lost 0 bases, and 5 bases lay between the germline ends. CDR3 DNA sequence: TGTGCCAGTAGTATCAGTGCAACTAATGAAAAACTGTTTTTT. Residues: CASSISATNEKLFF.

This clone was observed a few times. The chain is built from TRBV5-1 and TRBJ2-4, with 10 bases aligning to TRBD2. V lost 2 bases and J lost 8; bases outside the gene matches: 4. Germline V lookup: CDR1 SGHRS, CDR2 YFSETQ. This CDR3 is 14 amino acids long. CDR3 region: CASSFTSGADIQYF. The CDR3 nucleotides are TGCGCCAGCAGCTTCACTAGCGGGGCGGACATTCAGTACTTC.

CDR3 DNA sequence: TGTGCCACCAGCAGAGTGCAACTGGGGCGGGAAAAACTGTTTTTT. Amino acids: CATSRVQLGREKLFF. This chain links TRBV15 with TRBJ1-4; D perhaps matches TRBD1 (5 bases). In germline, CDR1 is LNHNV, CDR2 YYDKDF (reference sequence). V was shortened by 1 base and J by 8 bases, with 14 bases between the two germline ends. The CDR3 length is 15 residues. The full variable domain, completed using reference TRBV15 and TRBJ1-4, is DAMVIQNPRYQVTQFGKPVTLSCSQTLNHNVMYWYQQKSSQAPKLLFHYYDKDFNNEADTPDNFQSRRPNTSFCFLDIRSPGLGDTAMYLCATSRVQLGREKLFFGSGTQLSVL.

A single count supports this clone. The rearrangement links TRBV7-8 to TRBJ2-3; D possibly corresponds to TRBD2 (6 bases). V was clipped by 4 bases and J by 3 bases, with 20 bases between them. CDR3 size: 17 residues. Germline V gene lookup returns CDR1 SGHVS and CDR2 FQNEAQ. The CDR3 is CASSYLKRASGTDTQYF. CDR3 DNA: TGTGCCAGCAGCTACTTAAAGCGGGCCAGCGGTACAGATACGCAGTATTTT.

The CDR3 coding sequence is TGTGCCAGCAGGCCCGATAGCGGGATGGGCCCAAATGAGCAGTTCTTC. It codes for CASRPDSGMGPNEQFF. The genes are TRBV5-5 and TRBJ2-1; 8 bases match TRBD2. Germline trimming cut 5 bases from V and 7 bases from J; bases unmatched to any gene: 14. Looked up from germline, CDR1 is SGHKS and CDR2 is YYEKEE (reference sequence). The CDR3 loop spans 16 amino acids.

The chain combines TRBV5-1 with TRBJ2-3, with a weak D call TRBD2 (6 bases). Trimming removed 5 bases from V and 0 bases from J, with 10 bases in between. CDR1 is SGHRS, CDR2 YFSETQ, per germline. This CDR3 contains 14 residues. CDR3 amino acids: CASRGGTSTDTQYF. The CDR3 nucleotides are TGCGCCAGCAGAGGAGGGACTAGCACAGATACGCAGTATTTT.

This rearrangement joins TRBV28 to TRBJ1-5; a weak D match, TRBD1 (6 bases). CDR1 and CDR2 from the germline V gene are MDHEN and SYDVKM. V was clipped by 6 bases and J by 0 bases, with 15 bases between them. The CDR3 has 16 amino acids. CDR3 sequence (DNA): TGTGCCAGCAGGCCCGCCTCAGGGGCTAGCAATCAGCCCCAGCATTTT. It specifies CASRPASGASNQPQHF.

As for this clone: The final CDR3 position lacks the conserved phenylalanine or tryptophan, pointing to a likely read error. The chain is built from TRBV28 and TRBJ2-7, with TRBD1 matching over 12 bases. This CDR3 is built from 19 residues. Germline CDR1 is MDHEN and CDR2 is SYDVKM. Germline trimming cut 2 bases from V and 2 bases from J; bases unmatched to any gene: 13. The CDR3 loop reads CASSLPGTGGYGTPYEQYS. CDR3 bases: TGTGCCAGCAGTTTACCCGGGACAGGGGGCTACGGGACCCCCTACGAGCAGTACTCC.

V gene TRBV15 combines with J gene TRBJ1-5; 9 positions agree with TRBD1. The CDR3 length is 17 residues. The germline CDR1 and CDR2 sequences are LNHNV and YYDKDF (reference sequence). The J segment lost 7 bases and the V segment lost 3 bases, leaving 13 bases of the junction unmatched. CDR3 protein: CATSRAGGTGLEQPQHF. The CDR3 region has the DNA TGTGCCACCAGCAGGGCCGGCGGGACAGGGTTAGAGCAGCCCCAGCATTTT.